The 20 T cell receptor beta chains listed next were all sequenced from one sample in a study of OX40 agonist ivuxolimab in advanced cancers. Some clones are missing from TCRdb's copy, which holds only in-frame ones; the method was immunoSEQ multiplex PCR. The table has 99,000 or so clones, approximately 95% seen once. This specimen consisted of CD4+ or CD8+ T cells sorted from blood, obtained in a trial of the OX40 agonist ivuxolimab. These receptors all stem from an adult with an advanced solid tumor such as melanoma, head and neck, liver or kidney cancer.

The gene calls are TRBV20-1 and TRBJ1-1; 7 nucleotides line up with TRBD1. V shed 6 bases and J 6 bases; nucleotides not matched to a gene: 4. CDR3 size: 11 residues. Germline CDR1 and CDR2: DFQATT and SNEGSKA (reference sequence). CDR3 residues: CSAGDSAEAFF. The CDR3 nucleotides are TGCAGTGCGGGGGACAGCGCTGAAGCTTTCTTT.

This clone was observed a single time. V is TRBV5-1 and J is TRBJ1-2; 10 nucleotides line up with TRBD1. The CDR3 spans 14 residues. V was clipped by 3 bases and J by 6 bases; unmatched bases: 5. CDR1 is SGHRS, CDR2 YFSETQ, per germline. CDR3 amino acids: CASSSGQGENGYTF. CDR3 in DNA: TGCGCCAGCAGCTCTGGACAGGGGGAAAATGGCTACACCTTC. Using reference TRBV5-1 and TRBJ1-2 for the parts outside the CDR3, the full variable domain is KAGVTQTPRYLIKTRGQQVTLSCSPISGHRSVSWYQQTPGQGLQFLFEYFSETQRNKGNFPGRFSGRQFSNSRSEMNVSTLELGDSALYLCASSSGQGENGYTFGSGTRLTVV.

The genes are TRBV5-4 and TRBJ2-3; D is perhaps TRBD2 (6 bases). V lost 0 bases to trimming and J lost 3 bases, with 11 bases between them. Germline CDR1 is SGHNT and CDR2 is YYREEE (reference sequence). CDR3 length: 15 amino acids. The CDR3 spells CASSLDSGWTDTQYF. CDR3 sequence (DNA): TGTGCCAGCAGCTTGGACAGCGGGTGGACAGATACGCAGTATTTT.

The chain employs TRBV5-5 and TRBJ1-5; possible D gene TRBD1, 5 bases. Germline V lookup: CDR1 SGHKS, CDR2 YYEKEE (reference sequence). V was trimmed by 4 bases and J by 2 bases, leaving 22 bases between them. This CDR3 is built from 18 residues. CDR3 in amino acids: CASSPGTVRWGGNQPQHF. The CDR3 DNA sequence: TGTGCCAGCAGCCCTGGGACCGTAAGATGGGGGGGCAATCAGCCCCAGCATTTT. Full variable domain (remainder filled in from reference TRBV5-5 and TRBJ1-5): DAGVTQSPTHLIKTRGQQVTLRCSPISGHKSVSWYQQVLGQGPQFIFQYYEKEERGRGNFPDRFSARQFPNYSSELNVNALLLGDSALYLCASSPGTVRWGGNQPQHFGDGTRLSIL.

The chain has TRBV6-1 and TRBJ1-1; no clear D gene. The CDR3 has 13 amino acids. With 4 bases removed from V and 5 bases from J, the gap between germline ends came to 11 bases. The V gene's germline CDR1 is MNHNS and CDR2 SASEGT. DNA of the CDR3: TGTGCCAGCAGTGCCCTAGAGGGTACTGAAGCTTTCTTT. This sequence encodes CASSALEGTEAFF.

J is TRBJ1-2 and V is TRBV27; D might be TRBD1 (5 bases). The V end lost 2 bases, the J end lost 4 bases, and 11 bases lay between the germline ends. Germline V CDR1 and CDR2: MNHEY, SMNVEV (reference sequence). This CDR3 is 14 amino acids long. The CDR3 region has the DNA TGTGCCAGCAGTTTAGAGGGGTCGGGCTATGGCTACACCTTC. It codes for CASSLEGSGYGYTF.

The table lists this clone with a count of one. The J gene is TRBJ1-1, the V gene TRBV19; D is unclear. CDR1 LNHDA and CDR2 SQIVND come from the germline V gene (reference sequence). Trimming removed 4 bases at V and 4 bases at J, with 22 bases between. The CDR3 is 17 residues long. The CDR3, as DNA: TGTGCCAGTAGTACCCCCGCGGCAGCAATCCGGGGCACTGAAGCTTTCTTT. Its protein is CASSTPAAAIRGTEAFF.

The V call is TRBV19, the J call TRBJ1-2; a weak D match, TRBD1 (6 bases). CDR3 length: 13 residues. The germline V gene has CDR1 LNHDA and CDR2 SQIVND (reference sequence). The V end was cut by 0 bases, the J end by 8 bases, with 10 bases between. The CDR3 loop is CASSIDQGIGYTF. The CDR3 nucleotides are TGTGCCAGTAGTATAGATCAGGGGATCGGCTACACCTTC.

The chain joins TRBV9 to TRBJ1-4; D is perhaps TRBD1 (5 bases). V was trimmed by 0 bases and J by 5 bases, leaving 11 bases between them. Germline V gene lookup returns CDR1 SGDLS and CDR2 YYNGEE. The CDR3 covers 15 residues. The CDR3: CASSVEAGWNEKLFF. Here the CDR3 DNA reads TGTGCCAGCAGCGTAGAGGCAGGGTGGAATGAAAAACTGTTTTTT.

V gene TRBV19 combines with J gene TRBJ2-5; perhaps TRBD2 as D (5 bases). Germline CDR1 LNHDA, CDR2 SQIVND (reference sequence). The CDR3 is made up of 13 amino acids. V was clipped by 3 bases and J by 5 bases, with 10 bases between them. CDR3 region: CASSINRGETQYF. CDR3 DNA: TGTGCCAGTAGTATTAATCGCGGGGAGACCCAGTACTTC.

The chain links TRBV2 to TRBJ2-7; the match to TRBD2 covers 11 bases. V dropped 5 bases and J dropped 3; count of bases not matched to a gene: 3. CDR3 length: 14 residues. Germline-derived CDR1 and CDR2 are SNHLY and FYNNEI. The CDR3 here is CASSFSGRGYEQYF. The CDR3 DNA reads TGTGCCAGCAGTTTTAGCGGGAGGGGCTACGAGCAGTACTTC.

The chain combines TRBV7-2 with TRBJ2-7; unclear D gene. This CDR3 has 15 amino acids. The V gene's germline CDR1 is SGHTA and CDR2 FQGNSA. Trimming pared 2 bases from V and 7 bases from J, leaving 18 bases between. The CDR3 sequence is CASSLYQFSTREQYF. CDR3 sequence (DNA): TGTGCCAGCAGCTTATATCAGTTTTCCACGCGGGAGCAGTACTTC.

The V call is TRBV29-1, the J call TRBJ2-1; D may be TRBD2 (6 bases). Germline values: CDR1 SQVTM, CDR2 ANQGSEA. The CDR3 has 16 residues. The V gene lost 7 bases and the J gene lost 2 bases, with 21 bases spanning the gap. The chain's CDR3 is CSAPNRRALTYNEQFF. In DNA, the CDR3 is TGCAGCGCCCCCAACCGGAGGGCCCTCACCTACAATGAGCAGTTCTTC.

The gene calls are TRBV5-4 and TRBJ2-7, with 8 bases aligning to TRBD1. The germline CDR1 and CDR2 sequences are SGHNT and YYREEE (reference sequence). V lost 4 bases to trimming and J lost 5 bases; unmatched junction nucleotides: 14. The length of the CDR3 is 16 residues. In DNA form, the CDR3 reads TGTGCCAGCAGCCAAGTAGAGACAGGGGCGGGTCACGAGCAGTACTTC. It is translated as CASSQVETGAGHEQYF.

The chain combines TRBV11-2 with TRBJ1-5; 9 bases are a match to TRBD1. This CDR3 has 14 amino acids. J lost 7 bases, V lost 5 bases, and 6 bases had no gene match. The V gene's germline CDR1 is SGHAT and CDR2 FQNNGV. CDR3 loop: CASSRGQGRQPQHF. The CDR3 nucleotides read TGTGCCAGCAGCCGGGGACAGGGAAGACAGCCCCAGCATTTT.

The V and J genes are TRBV6-5 and TRBJ1-2; the D is unclear. This CDR3 has 14 amino acids. V was shortened by 7 bases and J by 4 bases, with 16 bases between the two germline ends. The germline V gene has CDR1 MNHEY and CDR2 SVGAGI. CDR3 coding DNA: TGTGCCAGCACCTTGACACCTCTTTCCTATGGCTACACCTTC. Translated, it gives CASTLTPLSYGYTF.

The chain combines TRBV5-4 with TRBJ1-1; 7 bases agree with TRBD1. The V gene end was trimmed by 4 bases and the J gene end by 1 base; junction bases not matched to a gene: 7. Germline CDR1 is SGHNT and CDR2 is YYREEE (reference sequence). This CDR3 has 15 residues. The CDR3 is CASSPDRAWNTEAFF. CDR3 DNA: TGTGCCAGCAGCCCAGACAGGGCCTGGAACACTGAAGCTTTCTTT.

This chain links TRBV6-1 with TRBJ2-5; no clear D gene. The CDR3 runs 13 residues. The germline V and J ends were trimmed by 7 bases and 3 bases, with 12 bases remaining between them. In germline, CDR1 is MNHNS, CDR2 SASEGT. CDR3 in amino acids: CASKTTNKETQYF. The CDR3 bases are TGTGCCAGCAAGACGACCAACAAAGAGACCCAGTACTTC.

This rearrangement joins TRBV6-1 to TRBJ2-7; D ambiguous. Germline V gene sequence: CDR1 MNHNS, CDR2 SASEGT. The CDR3 is 15 amino acids. Trimming removed 1 base at V and 3 bases at J, with 13 bases between. The CDR3 sequence: CASSEVRLPFYEQYF. CDR3 coding DNA: TGTGCCAGCAGTGAAGTGAGACTCCCATTCTACGAGCAGTACTTC.

The chain couples TRBV10-3 to TRBJ2-1; 7 bases fit TRBD2. The J segment lost 6 bases and the V segment lost 7 bases, leaving 9 bases of the junction unmatched. The germline V gene has CDR1 ENHRY and CDR2 SYGVKD. The CDR3 is 14 residues long. In nucleotides, the CDR3 is TGTGCCATCAATCCAGCGGGGCGAACCAATGAGCAGTTCTTC. It specifies CAINPAGRTNEQFF.